This T cell receptor beta chain is drawn from a study of T cells after posttransplantation cyclophosphamide. Trimming at V came to 3 bases and at J to 6 bases, leaving 7 bases not matched to a gene. Germline V lookup: CDR1 SGDLS, CDR2 YYNGEE. This CDR3 contains 15 residues. The table came from immunoSEQ multiplex PCR; TCRdb's copy has only in-frame clones and leaves some out. The sample has about 4,100 clones, none seen only once; the top ten hold 10% to 15%. Busulfan-fludarabine conditioning, marrow transplant, and cyclophosphamide on days +3 and +4 were administered. The specimen comprised PBMCs, sampled after allogeneic stem cell transplant with posttransplant cyclophosphamide. This TCR was recovered from a female patient aged 18 to 29 who received an allogeneic stem cell transplant from an unrelated donor, was CMV-positive, and had acute GVHD only. Certain T cells may be donor cells from the graft. The chain links TRBV9 to TRBJ2-1, with 9 positions matching TRBD1. The CDR3 coding sequence is TGTGCCAGCAGCGCCTCCGGGACAGGGCCCAATGAGCAGTTCTTC. This codes for CASSASGTGPNEQFF.